This is a list of T cell receptor beta chains from one sample in a study of T cell changes during pregnancy in multiple sclerosis. Here immunoSEQ multiplex PCR was the method, and the copy in TCRdb shows in-frame clones only, minus some. The sample lists about 97,000 clones; less than 95% were seen once. Sequencing was performed on peripheral blood, taken in the second trimester of pregnancy. These receptors were taken from a female donor in good health, enrolled as a control in a pregnancy study. Both conserved end residues are part of each CDR3. A D gene is named only where the DNA matches it firmly. The size of a clone is reported for some rows only, either as once, few or many, or as a class for expanded clones.

J: TRBJ1-5; size: -; V: TRBV19; D: -; CDR3: CASSIGTNQPQHF; DNA: TGTGCCAGTAGTATAGGGACAAATCAGCCCCAGCATTTT
J: TRBJ2-1; size: -; V: TRBV28; D: TRBD2; CDR3: CASSSTTSGSRNEQFF; DNA: TGTGCCAGCAGTTCCACAACTAGCGGGAGTCGAAATGAGCAGTTCTTC
J: TRBJ1-2; size: few; V: TRBV14; D: -; CDR3: CASRTGPTGNYTF; DNA: TGTGCCAGCAGGACAGGACCGACAGGCAACTACACCTTC
J: TRBJ2-1; size: -; V: TRBV7-7; D: -; CDR3: CASSSRDGSSYNEQFF; DNA: TGTGCCAGCAGCTCTAGAGATGGGAGCTCCTACAATGAGCAGTTCTTC
J: TRBJ1-2; size: -; V: TRBV5-1; D: -; CDR3: CASSLAPGDYGYTF; DNA: TGCGCCAGCAGCTTGGCTCCGGGAGACTATGGCTACACCTTC
J: TRBJ1-2; size: once; V: TRBV28; D: TRBD1; CDR3: CASSLGQGISGYTF; DNA: TGTGCCAGCAGTTTGGGACAGGGGATCTCTGGCTACACCTTC
J: TRBJ2-7; size: -; V: TRBV27; D: TRBD2; CDR3: CASSIRVTSGDEQYF; DNA: TGTGCCAGCAGTATCCGAGTGACTAGCGGAGACGAGCAGTACTTC
J: TRBJ1-5; size: -; V: TRBV6-5; D: -; CDR3: CASSTQGEGQPQHF; DNA: TGTGCCAGCAGCACACAGGGAGAGGGTCAGCCCCAGCATTTT
J: TRBJ1-6; size: -; V: TRBV7-2; D: TRBD1; CDR3: CASSSASPGQGHSPLHF; DNA: TGTGCCAGCAGCTCAGCCTCACCGGGACAGGGCCATTCACCCCTCCACTTT
J: TRBJ2-5; size: -; V: TRBV18; D: TRBD1; CDR3: CASSPGQGETQYF; DNA: TGTGCCAGCTCACCGGGACAGGGGGAGACCCAGTACTTC
J: TRBJ1-4; size: -; V: TRBV4-1; D: TRBD1; CDR3: CASSQGTGDEKLFF; DNA: TGCGCCAGCAGCCAAGGGACAGGGGACGAAAAACTGTTTTTT
J: TRBJ2-5; size: -; V: TRBV11-2; D: TRBD1; CDR3: CASSLRPRGRSETQYF; DNA: TGTGCCAGCAGCTTAAGGCCCAGGGGGCGTTCAGAGACCCAGTACTTC